This is a list of T cell receptor beta chains from one sample in a study of cytomegalovirus exposure and HLA in healthy donors. TCRdb keeps only in-frame clones here, not all; method: immunoSEQ multiplex PCR. Altogether under 300,000 clones are present, about 86% being singletons, with the ten largest covering around 1.2%. The material sequenced was PBMCs. These receptor sequences come from a woman in her 30s in good health and CMV-seropositive. The CDR3 runs from the conserved cysteine through the conserved F or W. A D gene is named only where the DNA matches it firmly. Expanded clones get a size class; other rows say once, few or many, or leave the size out.

v_gene: TRBV7-8
abundance: .
d_gene: .
len: 14
j_gene: TRBJ1-5
CDR3nt: TGTGCCAGCAGCTTAGGAGGGTTAAATCAGCCCCAGCATTTT
CDR3aa: CASSLGGLNQPQHF

v_gene: TRBV6-6
abundance: once
d_gene: TRBD1
len: 11
j_gene: TRBJ2-1
CDR3nt: TGTGCCAGCACCTCCGGGACAGGTTGGTTCTTC
CDR3aa: CASTSGTGWFF

v_gene: TRBV11-2
abundance: .
d_gene: .
len: 14
j_gene: TRBJ2-1
CDR3nt: TGTGCCAGCAGCTTACCGACTAGCTACAATGAGCAGTTCTTC
CDR3aa: CASSLPTSYNEQFF

v_gene: TRBV9
abundance: .
d_gene: .
len: 12
j_gene: TRBJ1-1
CDR3nt: TGTGCCAGCAGCCCCCGGGGGGGCGAAGCTTTCTTT
CDR3aa: CASSPRGGEAFF

v_gene: TRBV7-8
abundance: .
d_gene: .
len: 15
j_gene: TRBJ1-2
CDR3nt: TGTGCCAGCAGCTTAGCGCGGGGCAGGGAAAGTGGCTACACCTTC
CDR3aa: CASSLARGRESGYTF

v_gene: TRBV5-1
abundance: many
d_gene: TRBD2
len: 13
j_gene: TRBJ2-5
CDR3nt: TGCGCCAGCACCCGGGAGGTCCAAGAGACCCAGTACTTC
CDR3aa: CASTREVQETQYF

v_gene: TRBV6-5
abundance: .
d_gene: .
len: 15
j_gene: TRBJ2-2
CDR3nt: TGTGCCAGCAGTTTGGGGCAGGGCAACACCGGGGAGCTGTTTTTT
CDR3aa: CASSLGQGNTGELFF

v_gene: TRBV11-3
abundance: .
d_gene: .
len: 15
j_gene: TRBJ2-1
CDR3nt: TGTGCCAGCAGCTTAGGAAGGAGCTCCTACAATGAGCAGTTCTTC
CDR3aa: CASSLGRSSYNEQFF

v_gene: TRBV13
abundance: .
d_gene: TRBD2
len: 14
j_gene: TRBJ2-7
CDR3nt: TGTGCCAGCAGCTCATGGACTAGCAGCTACGAGCAGTACTTC
CDR3aa: CASSSWTSSYEQYF

v_gene: TRBV5-1
abundance: .
d_gene: .
len: 15
j_gene: TRBJ2-7
CDR3nt: TGCGCCAGCAGCTTGGAGGGAAAAGGGGCCTACGAGCAGTACTTC
CDR3aa: CASSLEGKGAYEQYF

v_gene: TRBV10-3
abundance: .
d_gene: .
len: 15
j_gene: TRBJ1-2
CDR3nt: TGTGCCATCAACCTAGGACAGACTCATAACTATGGCTACACCTTC
CDR3aa: CAINLGQTHNYGYTF

v_gene: TRBV2
abundance: few
d_gene: TRBD2
len: 15
j_gene: TRBJ2-3
CDR3nt: TGTGCCAGCAGTGAGGCTAGCGGGAGTGCAGATACGCAGTATTTT
CDR3aa: CASSEASGSADTQYF

v_gene: TRBV5-1
abundance: .
d_gene: TRBD1
len: 14
j_gene: TRBJ1-4
CDR3nt: TGCGCCAGCAGCCTCGGACAGGGGGGAGAAAAACTGTTTTTT
CDR3aa: CASSLGQGGEKLFF

v_gene: TRBV6-5
abundance: .
d_gene: .
len: 13
j_gene: TRBJ2-7
CDR3nt: TGTGCCAGCAGCCTTCAGGCCTCCTACGAGCAGTACTTC
CDR3aa: CASSLQASYEQYF

v_gene: TRBV6-6
abundance: .
d_gene: TRBD1
len: 14
j_gene: TRBJ2-5
CDR3nt: TGTGCCAGCAACTCCGGGACAGGGCCCCTGACCCAGTACTTC
CDR3aa: CASNSGTGPLTQYF

v_gene: TRBV6-5
abundance: .
d_gene: .
len: 13
j_gene: TRBJ1-1
CDR3nt: TGTGCCAGCAGGGCCCCAGGGGACACTGAAGCTTTCTTT
CDR3aa: CASRAPGDTEAFF

v_gene: TRBV5-5
abundance: .
d_gene: TRBD1
len: 17
j_gene: TRBJ1-5
CDR3nt: TGTGCCAGCAGCTTAACAGGGGGCGCGGGTAGCAATCAGCCCCAGCATTTT
CDR3aa: CASSLTGGAGSNQPQHF

v_gene: TRBV27
abundance: once
d_gene: TRBD1
len: 14
j_gene: TRBJ1-1
CDR3nt: TGTGCCAGCAGGCCAACAGGGGGCAGCAGTGAAGCTTTCTTT
CDR3aa: CASRPTGGSSEAFF

v_gene: TRBV20-1
abundance: .
d_gene: .
len: 8
j_gene: TRBJ1-1
CDR3nt: TGCAGTGCTAGGTCGGCTTTCTTT
CDR3aa: CSARSAFF

v_gene: TRBV6-5
abundance: few
d_gene: .
len: 15
j_gene: TRBJ2-7
CDR3nt: TGTGCCAGCAGTTCACTCAGGGGAACCCCCTACGAGCAGTACTTC
CDR3aa: CASSSLRGTPYEQYF

v_gene: TRBV27
abundance: once
d_gene: .
len: 16
j_gene: TRBJ1-4
CDR3nt: TGTGCCAGCAGTCTAACAGGACGTCCCCCTAATGAAAAACTGTTTTTT
CDR3aa: CASSLTGRPPNEKLFF

v_gene: TRBV5-4
abundance: .
d_gene: .
len: 11
j_gene: TRBJ2-5
CDR3nt: TGTGCCAGCAGCTTTAGGGGAACCCAGTACTTC
CDR3aa: CASSFRGTQYF

v_gene: TRBV15
abundance: once
d_gene: TRBD1
len: 15
j_gene: TRBJ2-7
CDR3nt: TGTGCCACCAGCAGAGCGGGACAGGGTGCCTACGAGCAGTACTTC
CDR3aa: CATSRAGQGAYEQYF

v_gene: TRBV7-6
abundance: .
d_gene: .
len: 16
j_gene: TRBJ2-7
CDR3nt: TGTGCCAGCAGCTTAGGCGCAGGAGGTCTTACCTACGAGCAGTACTTC
CDR3aa: CASSLGAGGLTYEQYF

v_gene: TRBV27
abundance: once
d_gene: TRBD1
len: 15
j_gene: TRBJ1-5
CDR3nt: TGTGCCAGCAGCCCAGGACAGGGGCAAAATCAGCCCCAGCATTTT
CDR3aa: CASSPGQGQNQPQHF

v_gene: TRBV28
abundance: .
d_gene: .
len: 16
j_gene: TRBJ2-3
CDR3nt: TGTGCCAGCAGCCCTACTGGGGAGCGGCGCACAGATACGCAGTATTTT
CDR3aa: CASSPTGERRTDTQYF

v_gene: TRBV4-1
abundance: .
d_gene: TRBD2
len: 14
j_gene: TRBJ2-1
CDR3nt: TGCGCCAGCTCGCATACGGGAGGCGGGAATGAGCAGTTCTTC
CDR3aa: CASSHTGGGNEQFF

v_gene: TRBV7-9
abundance: .
d_gene: .
len: 11
j_gene: TRBJ2-5
CDR3nt: TGTGCCAGCAGCCTCCAGGGGCCCCAGTACTTC
CDR3aa: CASSLQGPQYF

v_gene: TRBV19
abundance: once
d_gene: .
len: 16
j_gene: TRBJ2-3
CDR3nt: TGTGCCAGTAGTATAGTAGGCGGCACAGGGGGGGGCACGCAGTATTTT
CDR3aa: CASSIVGGTGGGTQYF